The T cell receptor (beta chain) described here comes from a study of T cells expressing NK-cell markers. For the study at large: Eight donors were sequenced, seven testing HCMV-seropositive and one testing seronegative. Study-wide findings and caveats: Leadership of the CD3+CD56-NKG2C+ fraction also belonged to these clonotypes in a few donors. NKG2C+ dominant clonotype frequencies in six donors were roughly 1.0-7.5% of CD8+ T cells.

The CDR3 extends over 14 amino acids. Germline-derived CDR1 and CDR2 are SEHNR and FQNEAQ (reference sequence). Libraries used 5'RACE template switching adding universal primer site and UMIs. TCRdb re-called the 5' RACE reads and catalogs CDR3 proteins one per entry, DNA excluded. The repertoire table contains around 550,000 distinct CDR3 sequences. Points on this clonotype: No antigen is known for it.

This receptor was taken from a young man in good health. The J gene is TRBJ2-3, the V gene TRBV7-9. Sequencing was done on a sample of blood T cells: a sorted CD56 or NKG2C T cell subset, CD4+ or CD8+ T cells, or bulk PBMC T cells (not recorded which). The CDR3 spells CASSLVLLPDTQYF.